This T cell receptor (beta chain) was documented in a study of blood T cell repertoires in COVID-19. Study background: The United States, Italy and Spain provided the acute and convalescent COVID-19 samples. From T cells, B-cell-depleted T cells, or PBMCs came the material, which was cDNA or gDNA.

This clone appeared a few times. The V gene end was trimmed by 2 bases and the J gene end by 3 bases; junction bases not matched to a gene: 7. The CDR3 is made up of 15 amino acids. In germline, CDR1 is LNHDA, CDR2 SQIVND (reference sequence). Per the study methods: From reference gene primer amplification, estimates of nucleated cell counts were derived. The method was immunoSEQ multiplex PCR; TCRdb's version includes in-frame clones alone and lacks a portion of them. V, J and clone size are taken as reported in that table, and D and trimming were inferred from the DNA itself. The table includes approximately 100,000 clones, roughly 81% detected once.

The chain couples TRBV19 to TRBJ2-7; TRBD1 matches at 7 bases. The receptor's source is a human donor in a cohort sampled during active COVID-19. The sample taken for sequencing was peripheral blood. The CDR3 DNA is TGTGCCAGTAGTATAAACGGGCAGGGGGTCTACGAGCAGTACTTC. This sequence encodes CASSINGQGVYEQYF. The full variable domain, with the rest looked up from reference TRBV19 and TRBJ2-7, is DGGITQSPKYLFRKEGQNVTLSCEQNLNHDAMYWYRQDPGQGLRLIYYSQIVNDFQKGDIAEGYSVSREKKESFPLTVTSAQKNPTAFYLCASSINGQGVYEQYFGPGTRLTVT.